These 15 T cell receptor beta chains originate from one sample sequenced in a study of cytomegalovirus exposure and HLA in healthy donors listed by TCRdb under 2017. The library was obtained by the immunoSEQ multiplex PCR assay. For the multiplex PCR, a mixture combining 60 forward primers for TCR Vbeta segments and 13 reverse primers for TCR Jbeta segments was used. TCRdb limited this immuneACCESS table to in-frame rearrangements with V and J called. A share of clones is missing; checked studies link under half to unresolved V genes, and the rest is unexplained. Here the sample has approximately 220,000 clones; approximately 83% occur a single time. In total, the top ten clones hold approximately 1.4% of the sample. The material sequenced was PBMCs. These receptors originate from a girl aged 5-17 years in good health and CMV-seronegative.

CDR3 amino acids: CASSYTRPGGEKLFF. Written as DNA, the CDR3 is TGTGCCAGCAGTTACACGCGTCCAGGGGGTGAAAAACTGTTTTTT. The chain is built from TRBV6-5 and TRBJ1-4; 7 bases match TRBD1. V lost 2 bases and J lost 7; bases outside the gene matches: 7. Germline CDR1 is MNHEY and CDR2 is SVGAGI. The CDR3 covers 15 residues.

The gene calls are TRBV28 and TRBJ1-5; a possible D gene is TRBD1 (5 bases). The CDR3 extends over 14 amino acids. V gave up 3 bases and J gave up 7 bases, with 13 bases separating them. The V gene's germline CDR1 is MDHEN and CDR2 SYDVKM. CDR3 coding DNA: TGTGCCAGCAGTTTGAAGACAGTGTCACAGCCCCAGCATTTT. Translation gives CASSLKTVSQPQHF.

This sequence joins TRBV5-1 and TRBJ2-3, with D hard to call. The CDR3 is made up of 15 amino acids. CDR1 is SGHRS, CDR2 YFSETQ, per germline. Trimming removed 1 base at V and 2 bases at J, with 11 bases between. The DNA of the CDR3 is TGCGCCAGCAGCTTGCTAAGAGAGCCCACAGATACGCAGTATTTT. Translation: CASSLLREPTDTQYF.

The CDR3 here is CASGLAGGNNEQFF. In nucleotides, the CDR3 is TGTGCCTCAGGTCTAGCGGGGGGCAACAATGAGCAGTTCTTC. The chain links TRBV10-3 to TRBJ2-1; 11 bases are a match to TRBD2. This CDR3 is built from 14 residues. The junction had 8 bases not matched to a gene; V was cut back by 11 bases and J by 5 bases. The germline V gene has CDR1 ENHRY and CDR2 SYGVKD.

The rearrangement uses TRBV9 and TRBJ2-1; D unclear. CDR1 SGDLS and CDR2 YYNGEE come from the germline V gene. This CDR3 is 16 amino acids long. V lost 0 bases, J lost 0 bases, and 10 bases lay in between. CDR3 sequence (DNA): TGTGCCAGCAGCGTAGAGGCGAGGAGCTCCTACAATGAGCAGTTCTTC. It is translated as CASSVEARSSYNEQFF.

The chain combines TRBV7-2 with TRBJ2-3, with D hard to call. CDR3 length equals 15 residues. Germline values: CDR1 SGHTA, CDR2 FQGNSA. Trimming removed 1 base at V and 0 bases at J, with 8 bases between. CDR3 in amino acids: CASSLGPRSTDTQYF. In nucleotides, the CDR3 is TGTGCCAGCAGCTTAGGTCCTCGTAGCACAGATACGCAGTATTTT.

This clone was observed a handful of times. The CDR3 is CASSHWQGDYGYTF. The CDR3 DNA follows: TGTGCCAGCAGCCATTGGCAAGGGGACTATGGCTACACCTTC. The rearrangement joins TRBV5-5 to TRBJ1-2; D might be TRBD1 (5 bases). The CDR3 spans 14 residues. V lost 4 bases, J lost 3 bases, and 13 bases lay in between. Germline V gene data show CDR1 as SGHKS and CDR2 as YYEKEE (reference sequence).

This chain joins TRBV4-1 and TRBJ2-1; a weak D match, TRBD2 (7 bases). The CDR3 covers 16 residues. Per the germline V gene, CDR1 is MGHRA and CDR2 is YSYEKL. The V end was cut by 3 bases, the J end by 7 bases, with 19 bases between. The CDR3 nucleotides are TGCGCCAGCAGCCACGCTGCTAGCGGTACAGGGAATGAGCAGTTCTTC. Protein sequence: CASSHAASGTGNEQFF.

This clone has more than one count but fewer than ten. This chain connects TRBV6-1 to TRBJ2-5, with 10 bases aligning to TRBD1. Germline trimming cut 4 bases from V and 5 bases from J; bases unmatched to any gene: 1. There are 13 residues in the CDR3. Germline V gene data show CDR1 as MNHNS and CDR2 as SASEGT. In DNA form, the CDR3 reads TGTGCCAGCAGTGGGGACAGGGGCGAGACCCAGTACTTC. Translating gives CASSGDRGETQYF.

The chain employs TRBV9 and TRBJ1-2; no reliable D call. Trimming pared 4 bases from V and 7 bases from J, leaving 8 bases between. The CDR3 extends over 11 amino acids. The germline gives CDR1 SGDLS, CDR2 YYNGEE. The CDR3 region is CASSWAGGYTF. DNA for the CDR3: TGTGCCAGCAGCTGGGCAGGTGGCTACACCTTC.

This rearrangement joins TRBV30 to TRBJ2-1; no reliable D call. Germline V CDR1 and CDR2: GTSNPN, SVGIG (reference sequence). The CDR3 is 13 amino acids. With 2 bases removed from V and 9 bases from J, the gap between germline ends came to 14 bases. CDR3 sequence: CAWSFGGSGEQFF. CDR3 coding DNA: TGTGCCTGGAGTTTTGGTGGATCAGGTGAGCAGTTCTTC.

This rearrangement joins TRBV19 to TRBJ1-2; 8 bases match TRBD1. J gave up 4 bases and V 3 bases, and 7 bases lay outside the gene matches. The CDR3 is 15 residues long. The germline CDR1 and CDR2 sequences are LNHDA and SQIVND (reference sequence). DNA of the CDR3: TGTGCCAGTAGTATGGGGTCAGGGGGCGTCTATGGCTACACCTTC. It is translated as CASSMGSGGVYGYTF.

The chain's CDR3 is CASSVLANTDTQYF. The DNA of the CDR3 is TGTGCCAGCTCAGTACTAGCGAACACAGATACGCAGTATTTT. This sequence joins TRBV18 and TRBJ2-3; 7 bases map to TRBD2. The CDR3 spans 14 residues. J was trimmed by 2 bases and V by 5 bases; bases with no gene match: 4. Germline CDR1 and CDR2: KGHSH and LQKENI.

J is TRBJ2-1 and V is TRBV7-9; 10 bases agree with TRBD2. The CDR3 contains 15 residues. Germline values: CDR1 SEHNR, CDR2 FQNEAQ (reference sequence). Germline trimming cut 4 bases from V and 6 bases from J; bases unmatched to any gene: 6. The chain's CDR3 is CASSSLAGILNEQFF. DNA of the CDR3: TGTGCCAGCAGCTCACTAGCGGGAATACTCAATGAGCAGTTCTTC.

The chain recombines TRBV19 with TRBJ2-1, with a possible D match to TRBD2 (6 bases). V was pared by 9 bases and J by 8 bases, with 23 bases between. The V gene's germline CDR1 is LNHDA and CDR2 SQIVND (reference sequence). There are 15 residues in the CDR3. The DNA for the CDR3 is TGTGCCAGCTCAAATGGCGGGGTGGCCATCGATGAGCAGTTCTTC. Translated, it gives CASSNGGVAIDEQFF.